The table lists the clone carrying this T cell receptor (beta chain) with many counts. The antigen is unknown. With a J-beta primer mix and a sample-barcoded 5' primer, a second PCR ran roughly 6 to 12 cycles. The yield of each sample was at least 3 million CDR3-containing paired-end reads. Each CDR3 protein is one row after TCRdb ran MiXCR on the 5' RACE reads. Among 270,000 or so distinct CDR3 sequences listed, 25% to 30% were seen once. These data originate in a study of blood T cells in healthy people across ages. Whole-study findings and limits: When one million T cells were used, diversity estimates were thought to be underestimates. Roughly linear declines in TCR beta diversity per million T cells occurred with age. What prevented conclusive comparison of naive and antigen-experienced cells was that PBMCs were unsorted.

What was sequenced was blood. The origin of this receptor is a woman in her sixties or seventies in good health.

CDR3 coding DNA: TGTGCCAGCACCCTGGGACAGGCGAACACTGAAGCTTTCTTT. Encoded protein: CASTLGQANTEAFF. The rearrangement links TRBV6-5 to TRBJ1-1, with 8 positions matching TRBD1. CDR1 and CDR2 (germline): MNHEY, SVGAGI. V was clipped by 7 bases and J by 1 base; unmatched bases: 5. There are 14 residues in the CDR3.